One sample yielded the 25 T cell receptor beta chains listed below, sequenced in a study of blood T cells in healthy people across ages. A second 7 to 11 cycle PCR used barcoded and J-beta primers. TCRdb recomputed calls from the 5' RACE reads with MiXCR, one row per CDR3 protein. This table has 540,000 or so distinct CDR3 sequences, roughly a quarter appearing once. Sequencing input: blood. The origin of the receptors is a woman in her 70s in good health.

The chain carries TRBV18 and TRBJ2-1; D uncertain. CDR3 length: 16 amino acids. The V gene's germline CDR1 is KGHSH and CDR2 LQKENI. V shed 0 bases and J shed 5 bases, with 14 bases lying between them. CDR3 coding DNA: TGTGCCAGCTCACCACCGCAACAGCTATTCAACAATGAGCAGTTCTTC. It encodes CASSPPQQLFNNEQFF.

A few counts support this clonotype. The chain recombines TRBV29-1 with TRBJ1-4; D call uncertain. Trimming took 6 bases from V and 4 from J, leaving 12 bases between them. Germline V gene sequence: CDR1 SQVTM, CDR2 ANQGSEA. The CDR3 spans 13 residues. The CDR3 is CSVCTGFNEKLFF. The CDR3, as DNA: TGCAGCGTCTGTACGGGGTTTAATGAAAAACTGTTTTTT. Combining the CDR3 with reference TRBV29-1 and TRBJ1-4 gives the whole variable domain SAVISQKPSRDICQRGTSLTIQCQVDSQVTMMFWYRQQPGQSLTLIATANQGSEATYESGFVIDKFPISRPNLTFSTLTVSNMSPEDSSIYLCSVCTGFNEKLFFGSGTQLSVL.

This clonotype was counted only a few times. This chain joins TRBV7-2 and TRBJ1-1; a weak D match, TRBD1 (5 bases). CDR3 size: 14 residues. Trimming shortened V by 5 bases and J by 5 bases, and 15 bases separated the two germline ends. The germline V gene encodes CDR1 SGHTA and CDR2 FQGNSA. In DNA, the CDR3 is TGTGCCAGCAGCCCAATCGGGGGGGGGACTGAAGCTTTCTTT. Amino acid sequence: CASSPIGGGTEAFF.

The chain combines TRBV28 with TRBJ2-7; D may be TRBD1 (6 bases). Trimming shortened V by 7 bases and J by 2 bases, and 18 bases separated the two germline ends. Germline CDR1 MDHEN, CDR2 SYDVKM. The CDR3 is 15 residues long. The CDR3 DNA sequence: TGTGCCAGCACCACGACAGGATACACTGCCTACGAGCAGTACTTC. Translation gives CASTTTGYTAYEQYF.

The rearrangement joins TRBV6-5 to TRBJ2-7, with TRBD1 identical over 8 bases. Losses at the gene ends were 6 bases for V and 6 bases for J; bases not matched to a gene: 7. CDR1 and CDR2 (germline): MNHEY, SVGAGI. The CDR3 runs 13 residues. Here the CDR3 DNA reads TGTGCCAGCAGACTTGGACAGGGTGGCGAGCAGTACTTC. It yields the protein CASRLGQGGEQYF.

For the CDR3, the DNA is TGCGCCAGCAGCCCCACAGGGGCCTACTATGGCTACACCTTC. Encoded protein: CASSPTGAYYGYTF. The chain joins TRBV5-1 to TRBJ1-2, with 7 bases identical to TRBD1. The CDR3 has 14 amino acids. CDR1 is SGHRS and CDR2 is YFSETQ in the germline V gene. Trimming removed 4 bases from V and 3 bases from J; junction bases left unmatched: 6.

This chain uses TRBV12-5 with TRBJ2-6; D may be TRBD2 (6 bases). V was trimmed by 0 bases and J by 2 bases, leaving 8 bases between them. The CDR3 length is 16 residues. Germline CDR1 LGHNT, CDR2 FRNRAP. The CDR3 sequence is CASGLVAGPGANVLTF. The CDR3 region has the DNA TGTGCTAGTGGTTTGGTGGCGGGGCCTGGGGCCAACGTCCTGACTTTC.

The chain has TRBV9 and TRBJ2-6; D remains ambiguous. This CDR3 region has 15 residues. The ends were cut back, 0 bases at V and 1 base at J, with 5 bases in the middle. The germline V gene encodes CDR1 SGDLS and CDR2 YYNGEE. The CDR3 loop is CASSVDWSGANVLTF. The CDR3 DNA is TGTGCCAGCAGCGTAGACTGGTCTGGGGCCAACGTCCTGACTTTC.

This clonotype was detected a few times. An end of the junction does not agree with germline; a read error may underlie this. The chain recombines TRBV12-3 or TRBV12-4 with TRBJ2-5; D is unresolved. The CDR3 is 12 residues long. CDR3 nucleotide sequence: TGTGCCAGCAGCTCCAATACTAACAACGAGGTCTTC. It yields the protein CASSSNTNNEVF.

This sequence joins TRBV15 and TRBJ2-3; D remains ambiguous. V was clipped by 0 bases and J by 5 bases, with 3 bases between them. The CDR3 is 12 residues long. Germline loops: CDR1 LNHNV, CDR2 YYDKDF (reference sequence). DNA for the CDR3: TGTGCCACCAGCAGAGATGAAGATACGCAGTATTTT. Amino acids: CATSRDEDTQYF.

This chain links TRBV6-2 or TRBV6-3 with TRBJ2-5; 7 bases line up with TRBD1. The V segment lost 0 bases and the J segment 4 bases; nucleotides outside the gene matches: 5. Germline V lookup: CDR1 MNHEY, CDR2 SVGEGT. The CDR3 covers 15 residues. CDR3 coding DNA: TGTGCCAGCAGTTACTCGGACTCAGGGGGAGAGACCCAGTACTTC. It yields the protein CASSYSDSGGETQYF.

This clonotype was counted only a few times. This chain uses TRBV5-1 with TRBJ1-2, with 9 bases identical to TRBD1. This CDR3 spans 12 amino acids. Trimming removed 4 bases from V and 7 bases from J; junction bases left unmatched: 2. CDR1 is SGHRS, CDR2 YFSETQ, per germline. This CDR3 is CASSVGQGGYTF. In nucleotides, the CDR3 is TGCGCCAGCAGCGTGGGACAGGGTGGCTACACCTTC.

This clonotype has a handful of counts. V is TRBV10-3 and J is TRBJ2-4; D call uncertain. This CDR3 contains 17 residues. Germline CDR1 ENHRY, CDR2 SYGVKD. V was clipped by 0 bases and J by 0 bases, with 12 bases between them. Written as DNA, the CDR3 is TGTGCCATCAGTGAGTCGATCTCTGCAGCAGCCAAAAACATTCAGTACTTC. This gives the protein CAISESISAAAKNIQYF.

The gene calls are TRBV12-3 or TRBV12-4 and TRBJ1-5; 8 bases agree with TRBD1. After removal of 6 bases from V and 9 bases from J, the junction contained 7 bases not matched to a gene. This CDR3 spans 13 amino acids. Written as DNA, the CDR3 is TGTGCCAGCAGCTACGATGACAGGGGGCCCCAGCATTTT. Residues: CASSYDDRGPQHF.

This clonotype has a handful of counts. CDR3 amino acids: CATSDQDRVGLPNEQFF. The CDR3 nucleotides are TGTGCCACCAGCGACCAGGACAGGGTCGGTTTGCCCAATGAGCAGTTCTTC. The chain is built from TRBV15 and TRBJ2-1; 8 bases align to TRBD1. The CDR3 runs to 17 residues. Germline assignment: CDR1 LNHNV and CDR2 YYDKDF (reference sequence). With 5 bases clipped from V and 6 bases from J, the junction kept 15 bases outside the gene matches. The whole variable domain, remainder taken from reference TRBV15 and TRBJ2-1, is DAMVIQNPRYQVTQFGKPVTLSCSQTLNHNVMYWYQQKSSQAPKLLFHYYDKDFNNEADTPDNFQSRRPNTSFCFLDIRSPGLGDTAMYLCATSDQDRVGLPNEQFFGPGTRLTVL.

Only a few counts were recorded for this clonotype. The rearrangement links TRBV9 to TRBJ2-4, with D hard to call. CDR1 and CDR2 from the germline V gene are SGDLS and YYNGEE. V was shortened by 4 bases and J by 7 bases, with 15 bases between the two germline ends. The CDR3 loop spans 14 amino acids. CDR3 region: CASSPNVGRNIQYF. DNA for the CDR3: TGTGCCAGCAGCCCTAATGTAGGGCGGAACATTCAGTACTTC. Full variable domain (outside the CDR3, taken from reference TRBV9 and TRBJ2-4): DSGVTQTPKHLITATGQRVTLRCSPRSGDLSVYWYQQSLDQGLQFLIQYYNGEERAKGNILERFSAQQFPDLHSELNLSSLELGDSALYFCASSPNVGRNIQYFGAGTRLSVL.

In this sample, this clonotype turned up a few times. This sequence joins TRBV4-3 and TRBJ2-1, with 13 nucleotides matching TRBD2. V was clipped by 3 bases and J by 7 bases; unmatched bases: 6. The length of the CDR3 is 16 residues. Germline V gene lookup returns CDR1 LGHNA and CDR2 YSLEER. The CDR3 DNA sequence: TGCGCCAGCAGCCACCAACTAGCGGGGGGGCGGAATGAGCAGTTCTTC. Translation gives CASSHQLAGGRNEQFF.

V and J are TRBV12-3 or TRBV12-4 and TRBJ1-5; the D is unclear. The CDR3 is made up of 14 amino acids. Trimming removed 6 bases from V and 2 bases from J, with 11 bases in between. The CDR3, as DNA: TGTGCCAGCAGCCTGGGATGGGGCAATCAGCCCCAGCATTTT. It codes for CASSLGWGNQPQHF.

This clonotype was seen more than once but under ten times. V is TRBV20-1 and J is TRBJ2-5; D could derive from TRBD1 or TRBD2 (6 bases each). Trimming left V 0 bases short and J 6 bases short, with 23 bases between. Germline V gene data show CDR1 as DFQATT and CDR2 as SNEGSKA (reference sequence). The CDR3 has 17 residues. CDR3 sequence reads: CSAREEGGLVGLQTQYF. The CDR3, as DNA: TGCAGTGCTAGAGAGGAAGGGGGGCTGGTAGGCCTGCAGACCCAGTACTTC.

This clonotype was observed a handful of times. The genes are TRBV20-1 and TRBJ2-7; TRBD1 aligns across 9 bases. With 5 bases clipped from V and 3 bases from J, the junction kept 5 bases outside the gene matches. This CDR3 spans 13 amino acids. CDR1 and CDR2 (germline): DFQATT, SNEGSKA (reference sequence). The DNA for the CDR3 is TGCAGTGCTTTACAGGGGGCGAACTACGAGCAGTACTTC. Translated: CSALQGANYEQYF.

The V and J genes are TRBV7-9 and TRBJ1-4; tentative D call: TRBD1 (6 bases). The CDR3 sequence is 16 residues long. V was pared by 5 bases and J by 3 bases, with 16 bases between. The germline gives CDR1 SEHNR, CDR2 FQNEAQ (reference sequence). CDR3 nucleotides: TGTGCCAGCAGCACGACAGGCCTTGGGGCTAATGAAAAACTGTTTTTT. Its protein product is CASSTTGLGANEKLFF.

This clonotype was picked up a small number of times. The rearrangement uses TRBV20-1 and TRBJ2-1, with D possibly TRBD2 on 7 matching bases. Germline V CDR1 and CDR2: DFQATT, SNEGSKA (reference sequence). V lost 4 bases, J lost 2 bases, and 27 bases lay in between. This CDR3 comprises 19 residues. In DNA, the CDR3 is TGCAGTGCTACCCGTCTATGGAACGCGGGGGCTGGCCCCTACAATGAGCAGTTCTTC. This codes for CSATRLWNAGAGPYNEQFF.

Only a few counts were recorded for this clonotype. The chain combines TRBV20-1 with TRBJ2-5; the D is unclear. This CDR3 has 11 residues. Between the trimmed V and J ends, which lost 5 bases and 5 bases, there was a span of 9 bases. The germline V gene encodes CDR1 DFQATT and CDR2 SNEGSKA (reference sequence). The CDR3 DNA reads TGCAGTGCTTCTGGGGTTGAGACCCAGTACTTC. Translation gives CSASGVETQYF.

This clonotype came up a few times. V usage is TRBV3-1 and J usage is TRBJ2-3; maybe TRBD1 (6 bases). V shed 10 bases and J shed 5 bases, with 13 bases lying between them. CDR1 is LGHDT, CDR2 YNNKEL, per germline (reference sequence). This CDR3 has 12 residues. The CDR3 coding sequence is TGTGCCACCATAGGACAGCTAGATACGCAGTATTTT. This gives the protein CATIGQLDTQYF.

As regards this clonotype: The CDR3 carries no conserved terminal phenylalanine or tryptophan, so it likely arises from a read error. The DNA is omitted, as the CDR3 cannot be located on it reliably, and the CDR3 follows TCRdb's listing. This chain joins TRBV20-1 and TRBJ1-2. Termini included, the CDR3 measures 13 amino acids. The germline gives CDR1 DFQATT, CDR2 SNEGSKA (reference sequence). This CDR3 reads CSARDPLDSGVVL.